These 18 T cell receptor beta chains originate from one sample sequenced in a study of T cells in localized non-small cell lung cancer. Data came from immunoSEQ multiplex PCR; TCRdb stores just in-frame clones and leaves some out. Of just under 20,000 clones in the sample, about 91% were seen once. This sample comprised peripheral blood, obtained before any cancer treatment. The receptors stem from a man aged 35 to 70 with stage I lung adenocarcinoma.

The CDR3 nucleotides read TGTGCCAGCAGCCAAGATGGGTGGGGGGGTAAGGGCTACACCTTC. It codes for CASSQDGWGGKGYTF. This chain uses TRBV4-2 with TRBJ1-2, with D possibly matching TRBD1 (5 bases). The CDR3 contains 15 residues. V lost 0 bases, J lost 8 bases, and 16 bases lay in between. The germline CDR1 and CDR2 sequences are LGHNA and YNFKEQ.

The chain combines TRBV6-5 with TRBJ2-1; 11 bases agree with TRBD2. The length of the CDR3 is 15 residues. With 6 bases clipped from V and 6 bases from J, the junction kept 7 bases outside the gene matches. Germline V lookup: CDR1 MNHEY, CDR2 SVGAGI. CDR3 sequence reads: CASRILAGGSNEQFF. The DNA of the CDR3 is TGTGCCAGCAGAATTTTAGCGGGAGGGTCCAATGAGCAGTTCTTC.

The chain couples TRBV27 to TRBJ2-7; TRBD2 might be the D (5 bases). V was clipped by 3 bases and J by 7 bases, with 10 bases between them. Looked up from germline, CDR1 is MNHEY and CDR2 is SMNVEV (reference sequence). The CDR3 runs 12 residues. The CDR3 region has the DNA TGTGCCAGCAGTTTCCGCGGAGGAGAGCAGTACTTC. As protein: CASSFRGGEQYF.

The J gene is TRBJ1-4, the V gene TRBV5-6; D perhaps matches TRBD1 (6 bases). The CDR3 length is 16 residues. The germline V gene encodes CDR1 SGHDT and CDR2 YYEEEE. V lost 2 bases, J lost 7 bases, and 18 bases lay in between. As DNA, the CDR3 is TGTGCCAGCAGCTTCCGGGGGCCCTTAAGTAGTGAAAAACTGTTTTTT. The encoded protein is CASSFRGPLSSEKLFF.

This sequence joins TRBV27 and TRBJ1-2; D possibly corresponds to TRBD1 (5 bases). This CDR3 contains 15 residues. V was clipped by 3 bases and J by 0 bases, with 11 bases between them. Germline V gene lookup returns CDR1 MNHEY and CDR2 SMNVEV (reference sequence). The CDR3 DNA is TGTGCCAGCAGTTTTGGGGGATCTCCTAACTATGGCTACACCTTC. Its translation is CASSFGGSPNYGYTF.

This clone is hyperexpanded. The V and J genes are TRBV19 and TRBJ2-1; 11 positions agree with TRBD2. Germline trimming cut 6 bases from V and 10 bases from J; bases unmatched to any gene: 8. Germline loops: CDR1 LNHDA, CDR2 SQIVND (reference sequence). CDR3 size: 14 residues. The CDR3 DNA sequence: TGTGCCAGTAGGAGCCTAGCGGGAGGTGGAGAGCAGTTCTTC. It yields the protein CASRSLAGGGEQFF.

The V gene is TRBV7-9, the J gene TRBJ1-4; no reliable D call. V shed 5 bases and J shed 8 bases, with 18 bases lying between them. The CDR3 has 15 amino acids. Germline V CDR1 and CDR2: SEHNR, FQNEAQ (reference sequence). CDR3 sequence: CASSLDFTLGEKLFF. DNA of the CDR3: TGTGCCAGCAGCCTCGATTTCACCCTTGGGGAAAAACTGTTTTTT.

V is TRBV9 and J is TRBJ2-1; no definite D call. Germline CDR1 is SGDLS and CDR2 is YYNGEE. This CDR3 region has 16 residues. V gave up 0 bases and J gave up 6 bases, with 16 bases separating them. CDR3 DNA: TGTGCCAGCAGCGTAGAGGCCTACGGCAGAATCAATGAGCAGTTCTTC. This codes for CASSVEAYGRINEQFF.

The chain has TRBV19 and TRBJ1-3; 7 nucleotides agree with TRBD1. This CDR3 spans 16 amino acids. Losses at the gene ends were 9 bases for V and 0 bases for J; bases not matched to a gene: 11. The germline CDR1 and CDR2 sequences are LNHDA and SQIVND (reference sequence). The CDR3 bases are TGTGCCAGCCGGGAACGGGACAGAAGCTCTGGAAACACCATATATTTT. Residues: CASRERDRSSGNTIYF. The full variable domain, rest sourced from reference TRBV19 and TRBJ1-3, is DGGITQSPKYLFRKEGQNVTLSCEQNLNHDAMYWYRQDPGQGLRLIYYSQIVNDFQKGDIAEGYSVSREKKESFPLTVTSAQKNPTAFYLCASRERDRSSGNTIYFGEGSWLTVV.

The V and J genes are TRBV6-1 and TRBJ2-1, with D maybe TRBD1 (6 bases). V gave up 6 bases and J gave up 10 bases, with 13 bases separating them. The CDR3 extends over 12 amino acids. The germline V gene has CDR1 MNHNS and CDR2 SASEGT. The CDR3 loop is CASRTDRLEQFF. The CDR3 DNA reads TGTGCCAGCAGGACCGACAGGCTAGAGCAGTTCTTC.

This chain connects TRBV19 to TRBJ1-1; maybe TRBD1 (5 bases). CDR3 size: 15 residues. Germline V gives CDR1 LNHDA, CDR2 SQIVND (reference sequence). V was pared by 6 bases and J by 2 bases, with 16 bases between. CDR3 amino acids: CASSVSGGLNTEAFF. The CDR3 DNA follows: TGTGCCAGTAGCGTTTCCGGGGGTCTTAACACTGAAGCTTTCTTT.

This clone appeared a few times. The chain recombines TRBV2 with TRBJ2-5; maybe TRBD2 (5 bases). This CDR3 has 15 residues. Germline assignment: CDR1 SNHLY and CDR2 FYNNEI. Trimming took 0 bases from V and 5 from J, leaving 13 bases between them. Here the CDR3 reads CASSEALRRGETQYF. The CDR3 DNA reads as TGTGCCAGCAGTGAAGCGCTTAGGCGAGGGGAGACCCAGTACTTC.

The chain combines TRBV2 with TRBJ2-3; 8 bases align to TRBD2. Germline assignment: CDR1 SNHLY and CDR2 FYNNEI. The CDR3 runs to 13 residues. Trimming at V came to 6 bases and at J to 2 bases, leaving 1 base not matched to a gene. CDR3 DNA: TGTGCCAGCAGGCGGGGGGTCACAGATACGCAGTATTTT. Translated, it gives CASRRGVTDTQYF.

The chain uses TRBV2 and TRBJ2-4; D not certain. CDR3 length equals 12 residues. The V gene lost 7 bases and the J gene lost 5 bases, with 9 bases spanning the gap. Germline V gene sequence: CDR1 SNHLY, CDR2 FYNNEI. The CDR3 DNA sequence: TGTGCCAGCACCCTCGATGAAAACATTCAGTACTTC. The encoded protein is CASTLDENIQYF.

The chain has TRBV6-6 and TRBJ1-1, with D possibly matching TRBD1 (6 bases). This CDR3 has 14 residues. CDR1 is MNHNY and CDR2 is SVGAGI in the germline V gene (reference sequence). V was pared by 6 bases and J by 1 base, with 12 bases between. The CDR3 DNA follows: TGTGCCAGCAGCCAGACAGGCCCGAACACTGAAGCTTTCTTT. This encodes CASSQTGPNTEAFF.

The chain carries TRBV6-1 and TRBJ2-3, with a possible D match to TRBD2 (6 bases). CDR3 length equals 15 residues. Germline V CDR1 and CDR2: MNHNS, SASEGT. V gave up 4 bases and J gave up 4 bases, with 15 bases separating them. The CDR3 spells CASSGRGTKADTQYF. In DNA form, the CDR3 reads TGTGCCAGCAGTGGTCGGGGGACGAAGGCAGATACGCAGTATTTT.

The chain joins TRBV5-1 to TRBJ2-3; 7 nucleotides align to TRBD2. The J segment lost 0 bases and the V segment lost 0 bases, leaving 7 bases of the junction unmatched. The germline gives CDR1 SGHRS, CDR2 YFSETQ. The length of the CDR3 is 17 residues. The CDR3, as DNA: TGCGCCAGCAGCTTGGTGCCTAGCGGCCTAAGCACAGATACGCAGTATTTT. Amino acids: CASSLVPSGLSTDTQYF.

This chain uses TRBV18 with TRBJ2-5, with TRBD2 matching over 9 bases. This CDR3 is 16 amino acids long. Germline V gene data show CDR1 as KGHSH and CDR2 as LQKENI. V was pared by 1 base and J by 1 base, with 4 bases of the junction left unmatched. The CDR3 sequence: CASSPRVTSGQETQYF. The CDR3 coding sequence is TGTGCCAGCTCACCACGGGTGACTAGCGGCCAAGAGACCCAGTACTTC.